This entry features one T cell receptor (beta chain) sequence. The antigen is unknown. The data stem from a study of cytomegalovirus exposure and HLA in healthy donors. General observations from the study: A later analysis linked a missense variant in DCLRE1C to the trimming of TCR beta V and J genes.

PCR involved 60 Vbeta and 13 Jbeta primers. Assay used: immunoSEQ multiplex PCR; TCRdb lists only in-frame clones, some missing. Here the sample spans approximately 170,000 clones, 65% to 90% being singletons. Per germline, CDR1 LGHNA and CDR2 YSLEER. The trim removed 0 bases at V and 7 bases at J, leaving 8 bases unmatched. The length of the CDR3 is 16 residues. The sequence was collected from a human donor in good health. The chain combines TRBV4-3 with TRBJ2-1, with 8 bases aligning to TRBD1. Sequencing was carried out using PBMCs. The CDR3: CASSQDWGTGSNEQFF. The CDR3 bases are TGCGCCAGCAGCCAAGATTGGGGGACAGGATCAAATGAGCAGTTCTTC.